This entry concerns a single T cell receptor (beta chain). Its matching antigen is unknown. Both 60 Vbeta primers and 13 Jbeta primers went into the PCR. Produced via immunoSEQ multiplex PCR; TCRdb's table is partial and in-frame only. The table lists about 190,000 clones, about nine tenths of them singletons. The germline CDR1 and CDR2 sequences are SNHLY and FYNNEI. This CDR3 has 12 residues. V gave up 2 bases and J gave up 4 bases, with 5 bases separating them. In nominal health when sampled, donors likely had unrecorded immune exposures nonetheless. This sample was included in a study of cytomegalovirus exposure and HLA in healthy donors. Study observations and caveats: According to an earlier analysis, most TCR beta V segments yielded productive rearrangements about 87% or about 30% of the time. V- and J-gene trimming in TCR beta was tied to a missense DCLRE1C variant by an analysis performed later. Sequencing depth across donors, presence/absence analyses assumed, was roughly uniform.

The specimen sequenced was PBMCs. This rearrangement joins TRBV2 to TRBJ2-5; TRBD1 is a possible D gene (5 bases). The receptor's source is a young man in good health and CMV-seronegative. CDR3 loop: CASSEQGETQYF. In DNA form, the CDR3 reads TGTGCCAGCAGTGAACAGGGAGAGACCCAGTACTTC.